The 24 T cell receptor beta chains reported below all come from one sample, sequenced in a study of Tregs in tolerant kidney transplant recipients. Clones were read by immunoSEQ multiplex PCR, and TCRdb kept only the in-frame ones, dropping some. The sample holds about 48,000 clones. Sequencing used CD4+ T cells from blood, obtained before the transplant. The receptors come from a human donor who received a combined kidney and bone marrow transplant.

On this clone itself: The CDR3 end falls 3 residues outside the read, so it is completed with the germline J gene. The chain recombines TRBV5-4 with TRBJ1-1, with a possible D match to TRBD1 (6 bases). The V gene lost 0 bases and the J gene lost 2 bases, with 11 bases spanning the gap. This CDR3 is built from 15 residues. Germline V gene lookup returns CDR1 SGHNT and CDR2 YYREEE (reference sequence). The part of the CDR3 DNA that was read is TGTGCCAGCAGCTTGGTTTCAGGGGCTAACACTGAA. Its protein product is CASSLVSGANTE. The full CDR3 reads CASSLVSGANTEAFF. Full variable domain (remainder filled in from reference TRBV5-4 and TRBJ1-1): ETGVTQSPTHLIKTRGQQVTLRCSSQSGHNTVSWYQQALGQGPQFIFQYYREEENGRGNFPPRFSGLQFPNYSSELNVNALELDDSALYLCASSLVSGANTEAFFGQGTRLTVV.

For this clone: From the germline J gene comes the end of the CDR3, since the read stops 3 residues before it. This sequence joins TRBV7-3 and TRBJ1-3, with a weak D call TRBD1 (6 bases). The CDR3 has 14 residues. V lost 4 bases and J 4 bases, leaving 11 bases between the germline ends. The germline CDR1 and CDR2 sequences are SGHTA and FQGTGA. The CDR3 bases that were read are TGTGCCAGCAGCTCTACAGGGTACGGAAACACC. Translation gives CASSSTGYGNT. In full, the CDR3 is CASSSTGYGNTIYF.

With respect to this clone: The sequenced fragment ends 3 residues before the CDR3 boundary, so the rest is inferred from the germline J gene. This chain connects TRBV29-1 to TRBJ2-1, with D unresolved. The CDR3 extends over 11 amino acids. Trimming removed 4 bases from V and 3 bases from J, with 4 bases in between. CDR1 SQVTM and CDR2 ANQGSEA come from the germline V gene. This CDR3 reads CSVAVYNEQFF. CDR3 bases read: TGCAGCGTTGCTGTCTACAATGAG.

Comments on this clone: The CDR3 end is not reached by the read, which stops 3 residues before it; the germline J gene fills it in. V gene TRBV2 combines with J gene TRBJ2-3, with 9 positions matching TRBD2. The CDR3 contains 13 residues. Germline V gene sequence: CDR1 SNHLY, CDR2 FYNNEI. After removal of 8 bases from V and 7 bases from J, the junction contained 7 bases not matched to a gene. The CDR3 DNA, read in part, is TGTGCCAGCTCAGCTAGCGGGATAAATACG. Its protein product is CASSASGINT. The complete CDR3 reads CASSASGINTQYF.

A word on this clone: The read terminates 3 residues before the CDR3 end, so the remaining end is supplied by the germline J gene. The chain employs TRBV5-6 and TRBJ2-3; a weak D match, TRBD1 (7 bases). V was pared by 4 bases and J by 0 bases, with 12 bases between. The germline CDR1 and CDR2 sequences are SGHDT and YYEEEE. The CDR3 spans 15 residues. The CDR3 bases that were read are TGTGCCAGCAGCGGAGGGACAGCTAGCACAGATACG. Residues: CASSGGTASTDT. In full, the CDR3 reads CASSGGTASTDTQYF. Full variable domain (outside the CDR3, taken from reference TRBV5-6 and TRBJ2-3): DAGVTQSPTHLIKTRGQQVTLRCSPKSGHDTVSWYQQALGQGPQFIFQYYEEEERQRGNFPDRFSGHQFPNYSSELNVNALLLGDSALYLCASSGGTASTDTQYFGPGTRLTVL.

On this clone itself: The CDR3 end lies 3 residues beyond the end of the read and is filled in from the germline J gene. J is TRBJ2-3 and V is TRBV2, with D possibly TRBD1 on 5 matching bases. Germline V gene sequence: CDR1 SNHLY, CDR2 FYNNEI. V lost 4 bases and J lost 4, with 18 bases in between. The CDR3 loop spans 16 amino acids. CDR3 residues: CASSVGRGRQADTQYF. The sequenced part of the CDR3 DNA is TGTGCCAGCAGTGTGGGTAGGGGTAGGCAGGCAGATACG.

CDR3 sequence: CASSQDRRGLREKLFF. The sequenced CDR3 bases are TGTGCCAGCAGCCAAGATCGAAGGGGGCTGCGGGAAAAA. The rearrangement links TRBV14 to TRBJ1-4; 7 nucleotides match TRBD1. The sequenced fragment ends 3 residues before the CDR3 boundary, so the rest is inferred from the germline J gene. Germline trimming cut 0 bases from V and 8 bases from J; bases unmatched to any gene: 9. CDR3 size: 16 residues. Germline V lookup: CDR1 SGHDN, CDR2 FVKESK.

Concerning this clone itself: Sequencing ends 3 residues short of the CDR3 end; the germline J gene provides the rest. The chain uses TRBV20-1 and TRBJ1-6, with unresolved D. Germline V lookup: CDR1 DFQATT, CDR2 SNEGSKA (reference sequence). The V end was cut by 3 bases, the J end by 4 bases, with 10 bases between. This CDR3 has 14 amino acids. Incomplete CDR3 DNA: TGCAGTGCTAGTTTGGAACAGTATAATTCACCC. This sequence encodes CSASLEQYNSP. The full CDR3 is CSASLEQYNSPLHF.

As to this clone: The read ends 3 residues before the CDR3 terminus; that terminus is restored from the germline J gene. Other DNA sequences in the sample encode the same CDR3. This rearrangement joins TRBV18 to TRBJ2-5, with D maybe TRBD2 (6 bases). This CDR3 spans 13 amino acids. Trimming shortened V by 2 bases and J by 4 bases, and 8 bases separated the two germline ends. Per the germline V gene, CDR1 is KGHSH and CDR2 is LQKENI. CDR3 bases read: TGTGCCAGCTCACCAGGGGGGAGAGAGACC. This codes for CASSPGGRET. The CDR3 reads in full as CASSPGGRETQYF. Complete variable domain (other parts from reference TRBV18 and TRBJ2-5): NAGVMQNPRHLVRRRGQEARLRCSPMKGHSHVYWYRQLPEEGLKFMVYLQKENIIDESGMPKERFSAEFPKEGPSILRIQQVVRGDSAAYFCASSPGGRETQYFGPGTRLLVL.

On this clone: The CDR3 end falls 3 residues outside the read, so it is completed with the germline J gene. V is TRBV7-7 and J is TRBJ2-3, with D maybe TRBD1 (6 bases). The CDR3 contains 14 residues. The V gene's germline CDR1 is SSHAT and CDR2 FNYEAQ (reference sequence). V was pared by 5 bases and J by 2 bases, with 11 bases between. The CDR3 DNA, read in part, is TGTGCCAGCAGCCAGACAGGAGACACAGATACG. Encoded protein: CASSQTGDTDT. The entire CDR3 protein reads CASSQTGDTDTQYF.

Points on this clone: The missing CDR3 end, 3 residues past where the read stops, is filled in from the germline J gene. The chain recombines TRBV5-1 with TRBJ2-2; D may be TRBD1 (7 bases). In germline, CDR1 is SGHRS, CDR2 YFSETQ. Trimming took 4 bases from V and 0 from J, leaving 13 bases between them. The CDR3 spans 16 residues. The CDR3 bases that were read are TGCGCCAGCAGCCGGGGGACAGCGTCGAACACCGGGGAG. Protein sequence: CASSRGTASNTGE. The CDR3, in full, reads CASSRGTASNTGELFF.

Regarding this clone: Sequencing ends 3 residues short of the CDR3 end; the germline J gene provides the rest. The chain has TRBV5-1 and TRBJ1-2; D is possibly TRBD1 (5 bases). V lost 2 bases to trimming and J lost 3 bases, with 8 bases between them. CDR1 is SGHRS and CDR2 is YFSETQ in the germline V gene. This CDR3 region has 13 residues. Partial CDR3 DNA: TGCGCCAGCAGCTTCGCGGGGGACTATGGC. It is translated as CASSFAGDYG. The complete CDR3 sequence is CASSFAGDYGYTF.

Notes on this clone: The CDR3 is cut off 3 residues early in the read; its end comes from the germline J gene. Distinct nucleotide sequences in the sample also encode this CDR3. The chain recombines TRBV30 with TRBJ2-3; 8 bases line up with TRBD2. The CDR3 covers 14 residues. V lost 2 bases, J lost 3 bases, and 4 bases stayed unmatched. CDR1 GTSNPN and CDR2 SVGIG come from the germline V gene (reference sequence). The CDR3 bases that were read are TGTGCCTGGAGTCCCGGGACTAGTACAGATACG. It encodes CAWSPGTSTDT. The full-length CDR3 reads as CAWSPGTSTDTQYF.

A note on this clone: The sequenced fragment ends 3 residues before the CDR3 boundary, so the rest is inferred from the germline J gene. The chain recombines TRBV30 with TRBJ2-1, with TRBD1 identical over 12 bases. CDR3 length: 15 amino acids. CDR1 and CDR2 from the germline V gene are GTSNPN and SVGIG (reference sequence). The ends lost 4 bases at V and 5 bases at J; junction bases unmatched: 6. The CDR3 DNA, read in part, is TGTGCCTGGAACGGGACAGGGGGCACACACAATGAG. Residues: CAWNGTGGTHNE. The whole CDR3 sequence is CAWNGTGGTHNEQFF.

On this clone: The read is 3 residues too short to cover the CDR3 end, so that end is filled in from the germline J gene. This chain links TRBV30 with TRBJ1-1; no reliable D call. V gave up 5 bases and J gave up 3 bases, with 13 bases separating them. CDR3 size: 13 residues. Germline V gene lookup returns CDR1 GTSNPN and CDR2 SVGIG (reference sequence). CDR3 residues: CAWAGSRDTEAFF. Incomplete CDR3 DNA: TGTGCCTGGGCCGGTTCGAGGGACACTGAA. Full variable domain (remainder filled in from reference TRBV30 and TRBJ1-1): SQTIHQWPATLVQPVGSPLSLECTVEGTSNPNLYWYRQAAGRGLQLLFYSVGIGQISSEVPQNLSASRPQDRQFILSSKKLLLSDSGFYLCAWAGSRDTEAFFGQGTRLTVV.

About this clone: Sequencing ends 3 residues short of the CDR3 end; the germline J gene provides the rest. The genes are TRBV2 and TRBJ1-5; the D gene is possibly TRBD1 (5 bases). The CDR3 loop spans 15 amino acids. With 6 bases removed from V and 2 bases from J, the gap between germline ends came to 14 bases. Germline-derived CDR1 and CDR2 are SNHLY and FYNNEI. CDR3 DNA, as far as it was read: TGTGCCAGCAGCCCCGAAGGGGCGGGCAATCAGCCC. The encoded protein is CASSPEGAGNQP. The entire CDR3 is CASSPEGAGNQPQHF.

As to this clone: The read falls 3 residues short of the CDR3 end, and the missing part is taken from the germline J gene. The genes are TRBV18 and TRBJ2-7, with 10 bases fitting TRBD1. The CDR3 is 15 amino acids. From germline, CDR1 is KGHSH and CDR2 LQKENI. Trimming at V came to 3 bases and at J to 3 bases, leaving 5 bases not matched to a gene. The CDR3 region is CASSPPGQGFYEQYF. The CDR3 bases that were read are TGTGCCAGCTCACCGCCGGGACAGGGGTTCTACGAG. The whole variable domain, filled in from reference TRBV18 and TRBJ2-7, reads NAGVMQNPRHLVRRRGQEARLRCSPMKGHSHVYWYRQLPEEGLKFMVYLQKENIIDESGMPKERFSAEFPKEGPSILRIQQVVRGDSAAYFCASSPPGQGFYEQYFGPGTRLTVT.

A note on this clone: The read ends 3 residues before the CDR3 terminus; that terminus is restored from the germline J gene. The chain couples TRBV19 to TRBJ2-7, with 7 bases lining up with TRBD1. From germline, CDR1 is LNHDA and CDR2 SQIVND (reference sequence). Trimming at V came to 5 bases and at J to 5 bases, leaving 6 bases not matched to a gene. This CDR3 has 13 amino acids. CDR3 bases read: TGTGCCAGTAGTGTTACAGGGGTCCACGAG. Residues: CASSVTGVHE. The whole CDR3 protein is CASSVTGVHEQYF.

A word on this clone: With the read ending 3 residues before the CDR3 end, the germline J gene is used to fill in that end. The genes are TRBV30 and TRBJ1-4; 11 nucleotides align to TRBD1. The CDR3 runs to 16 residues. CDR1 and CDR2 from the germline V gene are GTSNPN and SVGIG (reference sequence). V shed 5 bases and J 0 bases; nucleotides not matched to a gene: 5. The CDR3 bases that were read are TGTGCCTGGTCGGTGGGACAGGGGGCAACTAATGAAAAA. Encoded protein: CAWSVGQGATNEK. The whole CDR3 protein is CAWSVGQGATNEKLFF.

As regards this clone: The CDR3 is cut off 3 residues early in the read; its end comes from the germline J gene. V usage is TRBV20-1 and J usage is TRBJ2-4; no clear D. This CDR3 has 16 amino acids. Germline CDR1 is DFQATT and CDR2 is SNEGSKA (reference sequence). V lost 0 bases and J lost 0, with 12 bases in between. The sequenced CDR3 bases are TGCAGTGCTAGAGATAACTACATACTAGCCAAAAACATT. Translation gives CSARDNYILAKNI. The full CDR3 protein is CSARDNYILAKNIQYF.

Concerning this clone: The sequence runs out 3 residues before the end of the CDR3; the remainder is reconstructed from the germline J gene. V usage is TRBV19 and J usage is TRBJ2-7; 7 bases line up with TRBD1. CDR1 LNHDA and CDR2 SQIVND come from the germline V gene (reference sequence). With V trimmed by 6 bases and J by 4 bases, 9 bases remained unmatched. The CDR3 is 14 residues long. This CDR3 reads CASSPTGARYEQYF. The covered CDR3 bases are TGTGCCAGTAGCCCCACAGGGGCGCGATACGAG.

A remark on this clone: Read data end 3 residues before the CDR3 end; the end is taken from the germline J gene. The chain uses TRBV2 and TRBJ2-5; D remains unclear. Germline CDR1 reads SNHLY; CDR2 reads FYNNEI. The V gene lost 11 bases and the J gene lost 2 bases, with 12 bases spanning the gap. This CDR3 spans 12 amino acids. CDR3 DNA, as far as it was read: TGTGCCGGTACAAGTGGTCAAGAGACC. Amino acids: CAGTSGQET. The whole CDR3 sequence reads CAGTSGQETQYF.

Worth noting for this clone: The read finishes 3 residues shy of the CDR3 end, and the germline J gene is used to complete it. This chain uses TRBV9 with TRBJ2-1; 9 bases are shared with TRBD2. V was clipped by 3 bases and J by 3 bases; unmatched bases: 10. This CDR3 spans 17 amino acids. Germline assignment: CDR1 SGDLS and CDR2 YYNGEE. The CDR3 bases that were read are TGTGCCAGCAGCGACGGGACTAGCACTGATTTCTACAATGAG. Encoded protein: CASSDGTSTDFYNE. The full CDR3 sequence reads CASSDGTSTDFYNEQFF.

Note on this clone: The read falls 3 residues short of the CDR3 end, and the missing part is taken from the germline J gene. The rearrangement links TRBV19 to TRBJ2-2; TRBD1 agrees at 7 bases. Trimming removed 5 bases from V and 4 bases from J; junction bases left unmatched: 10. CDR1 LNHDA and CDR2 SQIVND come from the germline V gene (reference sequence). The CDR3 has 16 residues. The DNA read from the CDR3 is TGTGCCAGTAGTCACCCTCAGGCAGGGGGCACCGGGGAG. Its translation: CASSHPQAGGTGE. The CDR3 in its entirety is CASSHPQAGGTGELFF.